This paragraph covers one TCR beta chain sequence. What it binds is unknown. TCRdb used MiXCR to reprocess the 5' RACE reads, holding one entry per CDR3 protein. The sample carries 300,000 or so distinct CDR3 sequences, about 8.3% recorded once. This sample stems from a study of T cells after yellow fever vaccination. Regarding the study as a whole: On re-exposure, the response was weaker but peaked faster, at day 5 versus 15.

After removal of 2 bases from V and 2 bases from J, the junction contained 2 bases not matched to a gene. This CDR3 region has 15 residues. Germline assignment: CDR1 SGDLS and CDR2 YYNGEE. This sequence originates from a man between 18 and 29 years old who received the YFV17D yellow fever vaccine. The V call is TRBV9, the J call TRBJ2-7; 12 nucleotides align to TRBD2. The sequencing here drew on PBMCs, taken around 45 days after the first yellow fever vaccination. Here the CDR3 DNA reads TGTGCCAGCAGCGTTGCTAGCGGGGGGGCCTACGAGCAGTACTTC. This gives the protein CASSVASGGAYEQYF.